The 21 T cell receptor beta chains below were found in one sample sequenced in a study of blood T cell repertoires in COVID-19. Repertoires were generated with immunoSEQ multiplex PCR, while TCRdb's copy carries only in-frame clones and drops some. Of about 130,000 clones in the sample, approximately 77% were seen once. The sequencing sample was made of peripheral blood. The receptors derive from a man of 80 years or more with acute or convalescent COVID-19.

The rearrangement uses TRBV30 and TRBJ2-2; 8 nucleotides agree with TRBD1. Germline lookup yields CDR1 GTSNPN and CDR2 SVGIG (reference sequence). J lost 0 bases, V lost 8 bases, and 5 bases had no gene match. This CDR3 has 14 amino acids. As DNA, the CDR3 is TGTGCCAGCCTACAGGGGGCGAACACCGGGGAGCTGTTTTTT. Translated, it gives CASLQGANTGELFF.

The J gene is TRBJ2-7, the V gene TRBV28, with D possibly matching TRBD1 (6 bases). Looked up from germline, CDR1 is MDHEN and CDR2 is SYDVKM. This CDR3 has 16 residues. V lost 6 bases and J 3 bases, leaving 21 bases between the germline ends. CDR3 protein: CASSKITGLALYEQYF. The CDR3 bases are TGTGCCAGCAGCAAAATAACAGGGCTCGCCCTCTACGAGCAGTACTTC. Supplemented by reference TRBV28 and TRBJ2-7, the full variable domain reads DVKVTQSSRYLVKRTGEKVFLECVQDMDHENMFWYRQDPGLGLRLIYFSYDVKMKEKGDIPEGYSVSREKKERFSLILESASTNQTSMYLCASSKITGLALYEQYFGPGTRLTVT.

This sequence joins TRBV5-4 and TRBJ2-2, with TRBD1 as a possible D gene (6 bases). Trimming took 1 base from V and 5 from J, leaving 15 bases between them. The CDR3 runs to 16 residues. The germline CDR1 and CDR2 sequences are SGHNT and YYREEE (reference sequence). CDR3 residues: CASSLKQGAFTGELFF. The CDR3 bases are TGTGCCAGCAGCTTGAAACAGGGTGCTTTTACCGGGGAGCTGTTTTTT. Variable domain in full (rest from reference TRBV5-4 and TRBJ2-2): ETGVTQSPTHLIKTRGQQVTLRCSSQSGHNTVSWYQQALGQGPQFIFQYYREEENGRGNFPPRFSGLQFPNYSSELNVNALELDDSALYLCASSLKQGAFTGELFFGEGSRLTVL.

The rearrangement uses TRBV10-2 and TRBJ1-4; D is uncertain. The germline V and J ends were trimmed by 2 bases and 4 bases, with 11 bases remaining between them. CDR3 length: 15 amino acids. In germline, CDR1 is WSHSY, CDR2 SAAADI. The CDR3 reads CASSEHGGYNEKLFF. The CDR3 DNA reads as TGCGCCAGCAGTGAGCACGGAGGCTATAATGAAAAACTGTTTTTT.

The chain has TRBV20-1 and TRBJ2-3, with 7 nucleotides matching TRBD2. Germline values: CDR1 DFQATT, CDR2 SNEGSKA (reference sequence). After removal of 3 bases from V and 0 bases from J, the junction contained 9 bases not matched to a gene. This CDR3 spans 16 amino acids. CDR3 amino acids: CSASTLRGRSTDTQYF. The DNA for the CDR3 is TGCAGTGCTAGTACCTTGCGGGGGAGGAGCACAGATACGCAGTATTTT.

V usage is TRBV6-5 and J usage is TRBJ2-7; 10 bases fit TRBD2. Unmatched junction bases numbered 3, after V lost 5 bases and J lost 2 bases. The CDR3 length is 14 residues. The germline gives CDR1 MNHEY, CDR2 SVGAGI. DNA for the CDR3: TGTGCCAGCAGTCCTAGCGGGGGCCCCTACGAGCAGTACTTC. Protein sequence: CASSPSGGPYEQYF.

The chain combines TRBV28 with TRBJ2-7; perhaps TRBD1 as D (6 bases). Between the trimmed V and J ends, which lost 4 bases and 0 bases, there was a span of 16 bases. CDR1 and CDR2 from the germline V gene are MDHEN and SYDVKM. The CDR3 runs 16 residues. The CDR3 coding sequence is TGTGCCAGCAGTTACCCCGATGGGGGCGTCTCCTACGAGCAGTACTTC. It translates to CASSYPDGGVSYEQYF.

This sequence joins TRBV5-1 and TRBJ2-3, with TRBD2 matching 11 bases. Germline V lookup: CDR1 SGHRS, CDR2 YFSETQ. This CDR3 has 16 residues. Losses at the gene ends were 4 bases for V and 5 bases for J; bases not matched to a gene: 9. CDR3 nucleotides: TGCGCCAGCAGCCCGACTAGCGGGGTCGGAGAAGATACGCAGTATTTT. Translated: CASSPTSGVGEDTQYF.

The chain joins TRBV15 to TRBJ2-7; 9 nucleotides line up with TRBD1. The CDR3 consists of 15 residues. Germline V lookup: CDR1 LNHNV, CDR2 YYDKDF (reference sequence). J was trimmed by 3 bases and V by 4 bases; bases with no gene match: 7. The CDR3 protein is CATSISGTGLYEQYF. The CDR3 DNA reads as TGTGCCACCAGCATTTCCGGGACAGGGCTCTACGAGCAGTACTTC.

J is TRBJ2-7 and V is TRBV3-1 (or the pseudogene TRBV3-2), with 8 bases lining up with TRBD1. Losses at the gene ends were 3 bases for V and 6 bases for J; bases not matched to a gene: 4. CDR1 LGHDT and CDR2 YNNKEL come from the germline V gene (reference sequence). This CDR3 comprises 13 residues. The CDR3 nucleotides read TGTGCCAGCAGCCACGGACAGGGTGGCGAGCAGTACTTC. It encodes CASSHGQGGEQYF.

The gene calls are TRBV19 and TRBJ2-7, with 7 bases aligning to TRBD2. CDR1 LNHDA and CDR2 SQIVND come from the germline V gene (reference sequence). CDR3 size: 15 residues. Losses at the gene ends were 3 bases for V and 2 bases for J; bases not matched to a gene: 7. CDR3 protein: CASSIQRGPPYEQYF. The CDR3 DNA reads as TGTGCCAGTAGTATCCAGCGGGGCCCTCCCTACGAGCAGTACTTC.

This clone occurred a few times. The CDR3 spells CASSLGGDRHRSYTF. The CDR3 bases are TGCGCCAGCAGCTTGGGCGGCGACAGACACCGGAGCTACACCTTC. V gene TRBV5-1 combines with J gene TRBJ1-2; tentative D call: TRBD1 (5 bases). This CDR3 has 15 amino acids. The ends were cut back, 0 bases at V and 9 bases at J, with 18 bases in the middle. CDR1 is SGHRS, CDR2 YFSETQ, per germline. The variable domain in full, with the rest retrieved from reference TRBV5-1 and TRBJ1-2, is KAGVTQTPRYLIKTRGQQVTLSCSPISGHRSVSWYQQTPGQGLQFLFEYFSETQRNKGNFPGRFSGRQFSNSRSEMNVSTLELGDSALYLCASSLGGDRHRSYTFGSGTRLTVV.

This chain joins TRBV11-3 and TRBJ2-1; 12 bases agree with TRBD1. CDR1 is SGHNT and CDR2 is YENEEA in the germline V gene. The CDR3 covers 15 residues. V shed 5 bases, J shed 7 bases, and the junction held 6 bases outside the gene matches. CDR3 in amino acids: CASSPGQGAWNEQFF. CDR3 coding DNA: TGTGCCAGCAGCCCGGGACAGGGGGCTTGGAATGAGCAGTTCTTC.

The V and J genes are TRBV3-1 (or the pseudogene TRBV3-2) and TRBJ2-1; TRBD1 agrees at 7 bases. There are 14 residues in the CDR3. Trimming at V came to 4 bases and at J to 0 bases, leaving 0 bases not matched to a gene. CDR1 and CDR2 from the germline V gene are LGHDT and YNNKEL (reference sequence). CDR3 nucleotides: TGTGCCAGCAGCCGGGACAGCTCCTACAATGAGCAGTTCTTC. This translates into CASSRDSSYNEQFF.

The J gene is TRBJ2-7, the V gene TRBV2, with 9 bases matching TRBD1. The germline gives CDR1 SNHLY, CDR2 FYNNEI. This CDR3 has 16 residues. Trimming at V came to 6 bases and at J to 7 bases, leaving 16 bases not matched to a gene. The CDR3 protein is CASSLSEGTGLTEQYF. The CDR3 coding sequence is TGTGCCAGCAGCCTCTCTGAAGGGACAGGGTTAACGGAGCAGTACTTC.

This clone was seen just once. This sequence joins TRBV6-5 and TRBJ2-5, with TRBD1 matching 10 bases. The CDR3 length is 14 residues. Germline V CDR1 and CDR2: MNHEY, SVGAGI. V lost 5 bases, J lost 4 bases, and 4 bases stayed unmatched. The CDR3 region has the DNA TGTGCCAGCAGTACTGGACAGGGGGGAGAGACCCAGTACTTC. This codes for CASSTGQGGETQYF.

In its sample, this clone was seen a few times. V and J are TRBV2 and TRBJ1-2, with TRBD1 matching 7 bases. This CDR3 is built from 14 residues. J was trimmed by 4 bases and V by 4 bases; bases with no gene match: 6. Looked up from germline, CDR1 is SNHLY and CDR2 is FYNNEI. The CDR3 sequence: CASSVIGGGYGYTF. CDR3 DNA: TGTGCCAGCAGTGTGATAGGGGGCGGCTATGGCTACACCTTC. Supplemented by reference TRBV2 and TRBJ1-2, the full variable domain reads EPEVTQTPSHQVTQMGQEVILRCVPISNHLYFYWYRQILGQKVEFLVSFYNNEISEKSEIFDDQFSVERPDGSNFTLKIRSTKLEDSAMYFCASSVIGGGYGYTFGSGTRLTVV.

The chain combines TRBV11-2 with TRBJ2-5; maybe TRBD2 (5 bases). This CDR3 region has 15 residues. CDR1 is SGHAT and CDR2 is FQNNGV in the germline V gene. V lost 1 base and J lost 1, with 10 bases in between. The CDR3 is CASSLAGNRQETQYF. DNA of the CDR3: TGTGCCAGCAGCTTAGCGGGGAACCGCCAAGAGACCCAGTACTTC.

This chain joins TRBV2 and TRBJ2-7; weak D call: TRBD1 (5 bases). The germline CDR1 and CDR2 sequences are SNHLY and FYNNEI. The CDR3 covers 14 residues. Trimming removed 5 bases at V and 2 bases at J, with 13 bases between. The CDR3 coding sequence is TGTGCCAGCAGTCTACTTTCGACAGCCTACGAGCAGTACTTC. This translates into CASSLLSTAYEQYF.

The DNA of the CDR3 is TGTGCCAGCAGCTCCACCGGGGGGGCCGGGGAGCTGTTTTTT. Encoded protein: CASSSTGGAGELFF. The V call is TRBV7-2, the J call TRBJ2-2; 8 bases agree with TRBD2. Germline trimming cut 4 bases from V and 6 bases from J; bases unmatched to any gene: 4. In germline, CDR1 is SGHTA, CDR2 FQGNSA. The CDR3 has 14 residues.

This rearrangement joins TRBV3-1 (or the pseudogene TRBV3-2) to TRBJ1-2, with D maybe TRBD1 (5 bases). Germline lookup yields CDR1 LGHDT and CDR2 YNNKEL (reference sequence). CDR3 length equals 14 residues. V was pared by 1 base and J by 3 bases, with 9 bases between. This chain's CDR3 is CASSQGTWDYGYTF. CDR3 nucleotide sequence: TGTGCCAGCAGCCAAGGGACATGGGACTATGGCTACACCTTC.